Sequencing of this T cell receptor (beta chain) was carried out in a study of blood T cell repertoires in COVID-19. Study in general: COVID-19 samples collected from the United States, Italy and Spain covered acute and convalescent phases.

Method: immunoSEQ multiplex PCR; TCRdb's copy keeps in-frame clones and lacks some. Among around 300,000 clones listed, approximately 86% were seen once. Trimming pared 1 base from V and 2 bases from J, leaving 12 bases between. Per the germline V gene, CDR1 is SGHAT and CDR2 is FQNNGV. This CDR3 has 16 residues. The chain links TRBV11-2 to TRBJ1-5; D gene uncertain. The sequence was obtained from a woman between 70 and 85 years old with COVID-19, enrolled during active disease. The sample taken for sequencing was peripheral blood. The CDR3 nucleotides are TGTGCCAGCAGCTTAGGTAGAACGGTGGGCAATCAGCCCCAGCATTTT. Its translation: CASSLGRTVGNQPQHF. Based on the CDR3 plus reference TRBV11-2 and TRBJ1-5, the full variable domain is EAGVAQSPRYKIIEKRQSVAFWCNPISGHATLYWYQQILGQGPKLLIQFQNNGVVDDSQLPKDRFSAERLKGVDSTLKIQPAKLEDSAVYLCASSLGRTVGNQPQHFGDGTRLSIL.